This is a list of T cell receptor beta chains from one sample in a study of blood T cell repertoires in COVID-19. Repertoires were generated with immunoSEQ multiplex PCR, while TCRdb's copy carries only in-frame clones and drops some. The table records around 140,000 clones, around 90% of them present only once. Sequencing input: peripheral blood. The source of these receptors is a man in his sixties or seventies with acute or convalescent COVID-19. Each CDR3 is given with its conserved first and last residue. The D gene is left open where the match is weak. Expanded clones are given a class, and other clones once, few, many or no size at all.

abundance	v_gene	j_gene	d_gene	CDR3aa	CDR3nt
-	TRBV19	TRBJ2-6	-	CASSSQSGANVLTF	TGTGCCAGTAGTTCCCAGTCTGGGGCCAACGTCCTGACTTTC
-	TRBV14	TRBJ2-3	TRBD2	CAAGPLAGGAGTDTQYF	TGTGCCGCTGGGCCATTAGCGGGGGGAGCAGGCACAGATACGCAGTATTTT
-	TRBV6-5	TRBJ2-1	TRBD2	CASSYSSGALGDEQFF	TGTGCCAGCAGTTACTCGAGCGGGGCCCTCGGGGATGAGCAGTTCTTC
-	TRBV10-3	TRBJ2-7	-	CAISESRGYEQYF	TGTGCCATCAGTGAGTCCAGGGGTTACGAGCAGTACTTC
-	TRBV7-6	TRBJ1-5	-	CASSYGQHQPQHF	TGTGCCAGCAGCTACGGACAGCATCAGCCCCAGCATTTT
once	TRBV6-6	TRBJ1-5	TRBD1	CASSPTGTGYQPQHF	TGTGCCAGCAGTCCGACCGGGACAGGGTACCAGCCCCAGCATTTT
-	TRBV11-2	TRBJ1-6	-	CASSLGDYNSPLHF	TGTGCCAGCAGCCTCGGAGATTATAATTCACCCCTCCACTTT
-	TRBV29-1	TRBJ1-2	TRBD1	CSVDDRDRGLYGYTF	TGCAGCGTTGACGACAGGGACAGAGGTCTATATGGCTACACCTTC
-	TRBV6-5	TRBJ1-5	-	CASSLSQVANQPQHF	TGTGCCAGCAGCCTATCTCAGGTGGCCAATCAGCCCCAGCATTTT
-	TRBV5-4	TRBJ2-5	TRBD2	CASSLVLAGEETQYF	TGTGCCAGCAGCTTGGTTCTAGCGGGGGAAGAGACCCAGTACTTC
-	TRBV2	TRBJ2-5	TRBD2	CASTQLGLAGAGETQYF	TGTGCCAGCACCCAACTGGGACTAGCGGGGGCCGGGGAGACCCAGTACTTC
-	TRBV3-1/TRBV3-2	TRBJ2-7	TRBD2	CASSQHAGVYEQYF	TGTGCCAGCAGCCAACATGCGGGAGTCTACGAGCAGTACTTC
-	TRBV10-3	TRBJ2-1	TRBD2	CAIRTSGSSYNEQFF	TGTGCCATCCGGACTAGCGGGAGCTCCTACAATGAGCAGTTCTTC
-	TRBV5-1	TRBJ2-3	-	CASSLEESTGGTQYF	TGCGCCAGCAGCTTGGAGGAGTCAACCGGGGGTACGCAGTATTTT
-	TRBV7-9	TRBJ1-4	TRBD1	CASSLGAGGNEKLFF	TGTGCCAGCAGCTTAGGTGCAGGGGGGAATGAAAAACTGTTTTTT
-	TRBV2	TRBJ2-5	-	CASSGDYQETQYF	TGTGCCAGCAGTGGAGATTACCAAGAGACCCAGTACTTC
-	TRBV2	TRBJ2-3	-	CASSEGPGTDTQYF	TGTGCCAGCAGTGAAGGGCCGGGGACAGATACGCAGTATTTT
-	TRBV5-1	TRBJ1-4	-	CASSLGHSSTNEKLFF	TGCGCCAGCAGCTTGGGGCACAGTTCAACTAATGAAAAACTGTTTTTT
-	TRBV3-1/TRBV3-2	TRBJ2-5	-	CASSQGTGQETQYF	TGTGCCAGCAGCCAAGGTACAGGCCAAGAGACCCAGTACTTC
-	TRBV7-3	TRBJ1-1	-	CASSLGQSAEAFF	TGTGCCAGCAGCTTAGGGCAGTCCGCTGAAGCTTTCTTT
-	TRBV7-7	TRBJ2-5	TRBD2	CASSLGLAGGEETQYF	TGTGCCAGCAGCCTGGGACTAGCGGGAGGGGAAGAGACCCAGTACTTC
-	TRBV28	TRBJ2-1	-	CASRLSTGGQFF	TGTGCCAGCAGGTTATCGACGGGGGGCCAGTTCTTC
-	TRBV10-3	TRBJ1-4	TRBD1	CAISDRQGTDEKLFF	TGTGCCATCAGTGACAGACAGGGAACGGATGAAAAACTGTTTTTT
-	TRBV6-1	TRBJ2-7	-	CASSEARTTLYEQYF	TGTGCCAGCAGTGAAGCGCGGACTACTCTTTACGAGCAGTACTTC
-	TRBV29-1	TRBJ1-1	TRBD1	CSADTGASDPEAFF	TGCAGCGCCGACACAGGGGCCAGCGACCCTGAAGCTTTCTTT
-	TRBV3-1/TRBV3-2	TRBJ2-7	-	CASSQARRSGDEQYF	TGTGCCAGCAGCCAAGCCAGGAGGTCCGGGGACGAGCAGTACTTC
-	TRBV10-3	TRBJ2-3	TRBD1	CAISGGTGRTDTQYF	TGTGCCATCAGCGGCGGGACAGGCCGCACAGATACGCAGTATTTT
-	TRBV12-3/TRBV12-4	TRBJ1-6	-	CASSSGQGLHF	TGTGCCAGCAGTTCCGGACAAGGCCTCCACTTT
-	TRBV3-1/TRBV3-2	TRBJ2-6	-	CASSQGAASGANVLTF	TGTGCCAGCAGCCAAGGGGCCGCTAGCGGGGCCAACGTCCTGACTTTC
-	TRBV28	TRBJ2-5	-	CASSLTGTKGSRQETQYF	TGTGCCAGCAGCTTAACAGGAACCAAGGGATCGCGACAAGAGACCCAGTACTTC
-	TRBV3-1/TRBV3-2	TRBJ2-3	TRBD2	CASSPGTSGGATQYF	TGTGCCAGCAGCCCCGGGACTAGCGGGGGGGCTACGCAGTATTTT
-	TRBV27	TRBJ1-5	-	CASSLEGADQPQHF	TGTGCCAGCAGTTTAGAGGGTGCGGATCAGCCCCAGCATTTT
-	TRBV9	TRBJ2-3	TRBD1	CASSVERGQSTDTQYF	TGTGCCAGCAGCGTAGAGAGGGGGCAAAGCACAGATACGCAGTATTTT
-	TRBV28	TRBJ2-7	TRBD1	CASSSPRDRCF	TGTGCCAGCAGTTCCCCCCGGGACAGATGCTTC
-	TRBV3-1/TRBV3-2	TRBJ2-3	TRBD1	CASSQTGQGTDTQYF	TGTGCCAGCAGCCAAACTGGACAGGGAACAGATACGCAGTATTTT
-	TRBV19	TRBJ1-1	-	CASSSHLTTGNTEAFF	TGTGCCAGTAGTTCCCACTTAACTACAGGGAACACTGAAGCTTTCTTT
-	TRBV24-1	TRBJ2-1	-	CATSDDRYNEQFF	TGTGCCACCAGTGACGACAGGTACAATGAGCAGTTCTTC
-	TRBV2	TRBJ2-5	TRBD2	CASRGGLAGSGTQYF	TGTGCCAGCAGAGGAGGACTAGCGGGATCCGGGACCCAGTACTTC
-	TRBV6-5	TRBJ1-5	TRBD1	CASRGTGGNQPQHF	TGTGCCAGCAGGGGGACAGGGGGGAATCAGCCCCAGCATTTT
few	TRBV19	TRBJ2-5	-	CASSPGHPQETQYF	TGTGCCAGTAGTCCCGGACACCCCCAAGAGACCCAGTACTTC
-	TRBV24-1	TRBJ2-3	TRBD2	CATSPSGPTDTQYF	TGTGCCACCAGTCCTAGCGGCCCCACAGATACGCAGTATTTT
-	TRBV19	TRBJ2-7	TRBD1	CASSTPRGQGMDEQYF	TGTGCCAGTAGTACCCCCCGGGGACAGGGGATGGACGAGCAGTACTTC
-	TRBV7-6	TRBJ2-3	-	CASSLGAGVVDTQYF	TGTGCCAGCAGCTTGGGGGCAGGGGTGGTAGATACGCAGTATTTT
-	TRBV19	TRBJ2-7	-	CASSIRGGEQYF	TGTGCCAGTAGTATAAGAGGTGGGGAGCAGTACTTC
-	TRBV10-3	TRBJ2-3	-	CAISDLGGVTDTQYF	TGTGCCATCAGTGACCTCGGCGGGGTCACAGATACGCAGTATTTT
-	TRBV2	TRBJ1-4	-	CASSGGPEKLFF	TGTGCCAGCAGTGGGGGGCCTGAAAAACTGTTTTTT
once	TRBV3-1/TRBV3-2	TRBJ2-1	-	CASSRQEGTNEQFF	TGTGCCAGCAGCCGGCAGGAGGGGACCAATGAGCAGTTCTTC
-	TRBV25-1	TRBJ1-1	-	CASSESGNNAEAFF	TGTGCCAGCAGTGAATCGGGGAACAACGCTGAAGCTTTCTTT
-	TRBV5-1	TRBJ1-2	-	CASSFNPADGYTF	TGCGCCAGCAGCTTTAATCCGGCGGATGGCTACACCTTC
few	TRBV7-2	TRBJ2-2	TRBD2	CASSRGLAGAGGELFF	TGTGCCAGCAGCCGGGGACTAGCGGGAGCTGGCGGGGAGCTGTTTTTT
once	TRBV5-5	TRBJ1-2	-	CASSQVGVSNYGYTF	TGTGCCAGCAGCCAAGTCGGGGTTTCGAACTATGGCTACACCTTC
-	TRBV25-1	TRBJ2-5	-	CASTLSGGETQYF	TGTGCCAGCACCCTATCGGGTGGGGAGACCCAGTACTTC
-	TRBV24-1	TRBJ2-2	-	CATSLGGHDTGELFF	TGTGCCACCAGTCTCGGGGGGCACGACACCGGGGAGCTGTTTTTT
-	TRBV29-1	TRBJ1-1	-	CSVGTQGGTEAFF	TGCAGCGTGGGGACTCAAGGAGGGACTGAAGCTTTCTTT